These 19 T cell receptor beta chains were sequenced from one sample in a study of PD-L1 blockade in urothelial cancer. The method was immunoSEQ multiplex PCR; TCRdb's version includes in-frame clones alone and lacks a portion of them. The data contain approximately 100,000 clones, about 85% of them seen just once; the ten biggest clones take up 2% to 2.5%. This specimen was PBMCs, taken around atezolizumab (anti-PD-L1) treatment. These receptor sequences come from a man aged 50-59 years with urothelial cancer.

The CDR3 DNA reads TGTGCCAGCTCACGTAGCGGGGGGAGCTCCTACGAGCAGTACTTC. Translation gives CASSRSGGSSYEQYF. This chain connects TRBV18 to TRBJ2-7; TRBD2 agrees at 10 bases. This CDR3 spans 15 amino acids. Germline CDR1 reads KGHSH; CDR2 reads LQKENI. V shed 4 bases and J 0 bases; nucleotides not matched to a gene: 3.

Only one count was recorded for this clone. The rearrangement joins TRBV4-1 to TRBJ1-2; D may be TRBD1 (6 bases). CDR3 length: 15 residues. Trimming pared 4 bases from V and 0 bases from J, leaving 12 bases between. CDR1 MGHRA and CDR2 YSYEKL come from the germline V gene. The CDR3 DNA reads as TGCGCCAGCAGCCTACAGGGAACGGCTAACTATGGCTACACCTTC. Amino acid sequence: CASSLQGTANYGYTF.

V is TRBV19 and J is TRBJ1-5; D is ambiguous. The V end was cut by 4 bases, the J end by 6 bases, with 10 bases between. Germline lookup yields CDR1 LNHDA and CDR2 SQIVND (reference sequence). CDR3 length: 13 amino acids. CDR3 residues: CASSTRAAQPQHF. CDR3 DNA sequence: TGTGCCAGTAGTACGAGGGCTGCTCAGCCCCAGCATTTT.

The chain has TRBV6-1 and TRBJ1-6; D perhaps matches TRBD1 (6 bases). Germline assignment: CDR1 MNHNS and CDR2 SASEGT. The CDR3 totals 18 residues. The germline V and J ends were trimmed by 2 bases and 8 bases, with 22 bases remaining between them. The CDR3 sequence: CASSENLFHRVRDSPLHF. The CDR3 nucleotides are TGTGCCAGCAGTGAAAACCTGTTTCACAGGGTCAGGGATTCACCCCTCCACTTT.

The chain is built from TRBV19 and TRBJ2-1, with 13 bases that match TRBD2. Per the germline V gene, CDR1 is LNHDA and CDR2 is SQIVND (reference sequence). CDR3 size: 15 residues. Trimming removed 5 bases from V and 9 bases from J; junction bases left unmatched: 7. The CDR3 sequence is CASSSTSGRAAEQFF. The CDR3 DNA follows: TGTGCCAGTAGTTCCACTAGCGGGAGGGCCGCTGAGCAGTTCTTC.

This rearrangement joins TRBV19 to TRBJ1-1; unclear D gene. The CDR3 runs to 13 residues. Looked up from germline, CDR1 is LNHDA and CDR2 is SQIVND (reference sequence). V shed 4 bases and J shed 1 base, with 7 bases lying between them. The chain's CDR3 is CASSKTRNTEAFF. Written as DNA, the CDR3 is TGTGCCAGTAGTAAGACAAGGAACACTGAAGCTTTCTTT.

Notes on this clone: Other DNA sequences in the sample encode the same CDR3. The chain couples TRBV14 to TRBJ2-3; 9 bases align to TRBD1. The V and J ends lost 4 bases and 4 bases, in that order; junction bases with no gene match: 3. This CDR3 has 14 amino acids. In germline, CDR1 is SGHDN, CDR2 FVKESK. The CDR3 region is CASSRDRASDTQYF. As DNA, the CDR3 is TGTGCCAGCAGCCGGGACAGGGCCTCAGATACGCAGTATTTT.

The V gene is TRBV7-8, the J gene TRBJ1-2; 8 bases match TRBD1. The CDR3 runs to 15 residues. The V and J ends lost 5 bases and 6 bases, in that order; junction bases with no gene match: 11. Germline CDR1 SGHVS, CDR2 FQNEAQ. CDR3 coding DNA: TGTGCCAGCAGCCACGACAGGGGTGGGGGGGATGGCTACACCTTC. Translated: CASSHDRGGGDGYTF.

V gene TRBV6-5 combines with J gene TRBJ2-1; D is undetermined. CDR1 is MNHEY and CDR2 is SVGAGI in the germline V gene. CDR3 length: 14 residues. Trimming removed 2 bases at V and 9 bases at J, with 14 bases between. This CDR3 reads CASSYPPLVIEQFF. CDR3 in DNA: TGTGCCAGCAGTTACCCCCCTCTAGTGATTGAGCAGTTCTTC.

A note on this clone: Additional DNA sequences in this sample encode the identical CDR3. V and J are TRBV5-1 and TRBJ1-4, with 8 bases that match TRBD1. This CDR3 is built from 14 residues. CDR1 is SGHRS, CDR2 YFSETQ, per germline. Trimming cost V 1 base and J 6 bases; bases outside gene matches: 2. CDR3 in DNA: TGCGCCAGCAGCTTGAAGGGACAGGATGAAAAACTGTTTTTT. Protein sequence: CASSLKGQDEKLFF.

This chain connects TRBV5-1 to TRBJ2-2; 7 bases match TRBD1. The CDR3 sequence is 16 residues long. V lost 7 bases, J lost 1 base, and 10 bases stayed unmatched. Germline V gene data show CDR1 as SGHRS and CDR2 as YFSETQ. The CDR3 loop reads CASRAHRGKNTGELFF. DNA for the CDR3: TGCGCCAGCCGGGCCCACAGGGGAAAGAACACCGGGGAGCTGTTTTTT.

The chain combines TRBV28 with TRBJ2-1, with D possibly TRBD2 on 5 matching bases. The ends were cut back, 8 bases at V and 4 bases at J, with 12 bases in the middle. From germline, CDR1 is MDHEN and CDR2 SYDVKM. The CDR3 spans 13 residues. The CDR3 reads CASGERGYNEQFF. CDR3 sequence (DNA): TGTGCCAGCGGGGAGCGTGGGTACAATGAGCAGTTCTTC.

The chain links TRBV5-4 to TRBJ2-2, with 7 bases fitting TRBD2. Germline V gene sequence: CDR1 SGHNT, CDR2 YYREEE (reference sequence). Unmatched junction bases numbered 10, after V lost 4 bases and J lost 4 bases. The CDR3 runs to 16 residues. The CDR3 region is CASSDLGAGRTGELFF. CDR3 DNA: TGTGCCAGCAGCGACCTGGGAGCGGGACGCACCGGGGAGCTGTTTTTT.

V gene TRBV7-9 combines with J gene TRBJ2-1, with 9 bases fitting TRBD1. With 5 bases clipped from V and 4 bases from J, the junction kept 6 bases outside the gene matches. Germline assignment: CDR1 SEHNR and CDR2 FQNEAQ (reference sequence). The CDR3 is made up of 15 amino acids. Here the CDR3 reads CASSPVGTGYNEQFF. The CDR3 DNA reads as TGTGCCAGCAGCCCAGTGGGGACAGGGTACAATGAGCAGTTCTTC.

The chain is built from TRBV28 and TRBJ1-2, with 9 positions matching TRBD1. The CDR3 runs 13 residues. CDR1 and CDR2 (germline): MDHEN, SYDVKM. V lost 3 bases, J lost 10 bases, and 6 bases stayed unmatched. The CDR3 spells CASSLGQGVVYTF. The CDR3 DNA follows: TGTGCCAGCAGTTTGGGACAGGGTGTCGTCTACACCTTC.

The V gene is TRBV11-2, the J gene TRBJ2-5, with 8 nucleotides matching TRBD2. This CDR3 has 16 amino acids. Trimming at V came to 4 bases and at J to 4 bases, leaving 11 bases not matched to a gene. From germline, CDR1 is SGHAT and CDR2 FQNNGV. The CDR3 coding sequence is TGTGCCAGCAGCTCCTACAAACTTAGCGGGACAGAGACCCAGTACTTC. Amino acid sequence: CASSSYKLSGTETQYF.

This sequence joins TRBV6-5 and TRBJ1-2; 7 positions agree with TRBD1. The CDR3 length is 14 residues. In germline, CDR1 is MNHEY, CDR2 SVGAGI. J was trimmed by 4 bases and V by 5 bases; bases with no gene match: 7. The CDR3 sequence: CASSKGQFRYGYTF. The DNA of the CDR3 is TGTGCCAGCAGTAAGGGACAGTTCCGCTATGGCTACACCTTC.

The chain's CDR3 is CASSLVSGEQFF. The CDR3, as DNA: TGTGCCAGCAGCTTAGTGAGCGGTGAGCAGTTCTTC. The chain recombines TRBV7-9 with TRBJ2-1; D may be TRBD2 (5 bases). V lost 1 base and J lost 9, with 7 bases in between. The V gene's germline CDR1 is SEHNR and CDR2 FQNEAQ (reference sequence). CDR3 length: 12 amino acids.

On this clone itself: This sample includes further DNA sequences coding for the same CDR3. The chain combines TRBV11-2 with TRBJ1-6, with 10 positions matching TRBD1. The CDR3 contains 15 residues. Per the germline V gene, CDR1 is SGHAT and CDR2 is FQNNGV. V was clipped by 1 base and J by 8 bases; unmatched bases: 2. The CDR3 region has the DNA TGTGCCAGCAGCTTAGTCGGACAGGGGGATTCACCCCTCCACTTT. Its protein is CASSLVGQGDSPLHF. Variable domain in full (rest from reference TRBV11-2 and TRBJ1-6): EAGVAQSPRYKIIEKRQSVAFWCNPISGHATLYWYQQILGQGPKLLIQFQNNGVVDDSQLPKDRFSAERLKGVDSTLKIQPAKLEDSAVYLCASSLVGQGDSPLHFGNGTRLTVT.